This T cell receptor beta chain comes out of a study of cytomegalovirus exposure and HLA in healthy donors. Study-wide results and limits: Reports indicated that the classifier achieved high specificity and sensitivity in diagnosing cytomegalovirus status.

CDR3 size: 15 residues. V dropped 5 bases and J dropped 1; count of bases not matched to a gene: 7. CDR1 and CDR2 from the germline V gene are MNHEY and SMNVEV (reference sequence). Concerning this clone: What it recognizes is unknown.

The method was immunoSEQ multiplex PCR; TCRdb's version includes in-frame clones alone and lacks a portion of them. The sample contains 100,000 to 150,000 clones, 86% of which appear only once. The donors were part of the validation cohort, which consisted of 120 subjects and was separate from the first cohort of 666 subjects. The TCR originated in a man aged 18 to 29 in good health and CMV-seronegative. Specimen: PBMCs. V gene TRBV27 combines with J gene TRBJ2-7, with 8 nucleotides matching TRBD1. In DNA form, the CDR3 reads TGTGCCAGCAGTCAACGGACAGGGATTTCCTACGAGCAGTACTTC. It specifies CASSQRTGISYEQYF.